Below are 28 T cell receptor beta chains sequenced from a single sample in a study of human T cells and chemical hapten exposure. Regarding time point: patch test 3, about 24 weeks after DPC sensitization. Treatment in this sample: therapeutic diphenylcyclopropenone sensitization with weekly scalp DPC. One entry per CDR3 protein results from TCRdb running MiXCR on the RACE reads. The sample holds tens of thousands of distinct CDR3 sequences, 11% seen once. This specimen consisted of whole blood, obtained in connection with sensitization to the hapten diphenylcyclopropenone (DPC). All receptors come from a woman aged 45-65 years with alopecia areata. Some clones in this sample may be carry-over from other donors' samples.

V is TRBV28 and J is TRBJ1-5, with 8 positions matching TRBD1. The CDR3 covers 15 residues. The V gene end was trimmed by 5 bases and the J gene end by 4 bases; junction bases not matched to a gene: 7. Germline lookup yields CDR1 MDHEN and CDR2 SYDVKM. CDR3 residues: CASSPGTGRNQPQHF. The CDR3 nucleotides are TGTGCCAGCAGTCCGGGGACAGGTCGGAATCAGCCCCAGCATTTT.

This clonotype was detected a few times. The rearrangement joins TRBV12-5 to TRBJ2-7, with D unresolved. Deletions cut 11 bases from V and 6 bases from J, with 14 bases between. Germline V gene data show CDR1 as LGHNT and CDR2 as FRNRAP. The CDR3 contains 11 residues. The CDR3 sequence is CAALGRSEQYF. The CDR3, as DNA: TGTGCTGCCTTGGGTAGAAGCGAGCAGTACTTC. Using reference TRBV12-5 and TRBJ2-7 for the parts outside the CDR3, the full variable domain is DARVTQTPRHKVTEMGQEVTMRCQPILGHNTVFWYRQTMMQGLELLAYFRNRAPLDDSGMPKDRFSAEMPDATLATLKIQPSEPRDSAVYFCAALGRSEQYFGPGTRLTVT.

This clonotype was counted ten times or more. V is TRBV4-1 and J is TRBJ2-5, with a weak D call TRBD1 (5 bases). Germline loops: CDR1 MGHRA, CDR2 YSYEKL. The CDR3 is 17 residues long. V lost 0 bases to trimming and J lost 0 bases, with 14 bases between them. This CDR3 is CASSQDYDSGNQETQYF. As DNA, the CDR3 is TGCGCCAGCAGCCAAGATTACGATTCAGGGAACCAAGAGACCCAGTACTTC.

This clonotype was counted ten times or more. This sequence joins TRBV19 and TRBJ2-5, with 7 bases lining up with TRBD1. V dropped 0 bases and J dropped 5; count of bases not matched to a gene: 6. The CDR3 is 15 residues long. Germline V CDR1 and CDR2: LNHDA, SQIVND (reference sequence). The CDR3 protein is CASSIDLDRDETQYF. CDR3 DNA: TGTGCCAGTAGTATAGACCTTGACAGGGATGAGACCCAGTACTTC.

This clonotype has just a few counts. Here the CDR3 DNA reads TGCGCCAGCGCCAGAGTAGCGGGGAAAGGAGATACGCAGTATTTT. It encodes CASARVAGKGDTQYF. The V call is TRBV4-3, the J call TRBJ2-3; 8 nucleotides line up with TRBD2. This CDR3 is built from 15 residues. The V gene's germline CDR1 is LGHNA and CDR2 YSLEER. V gave up 8 bases and J gave up 5 bases; unmatched junction bases: 12.

This clonotype was found many times. The rearrangement links TRBV18 to TRBJ2-1, with TRBD1 identical over 8 bases. Germline trimming cut 4 bases from V and 4 bases from J; bases unmatched to any gene: 9. Per the germline V gene, CDR1 is KGHSH and CDR2 is LQKENI. The CDR3 length is 16 residues. This chain's CDR3 is CASSRPGTGPYNEQFF. Here the CDR3 DNA reads TGTGCCAGCTCACGCCCCGGGACAGGACCGTACAATGAGCAGTTCTTC. Filled out from reference TRBV18 and TRBJ2-1, the complete variable domain reads NAGVMQNPRHLVRRRGQEARLRCSPMKGHSHVYWYRQLPEEGLKFMVYLQKENIIDESGMPKERFSAEFPKEGPSILRIQQVVRGDSAAYFCASSRPGTGPYNEQFFGPGTRLTVL.

This clonotype was recorded many times. The gene calls are TRBV18 and TRBJ1-4; possibly TRBD1 for D (6 bases). The CDR3 runs to 14 residues. Germline CDR1 and CDR2: KGHSH and LQKENI. The V end was cut by 4 bases, the J end by 4 bases, with 10 bases between. As DNA, the CDR3 is TGTGCCAGCTCACGACAGGCTAATAATGAAAAACTGTTTTTT. This codes for CASSRQANNEKLFF.

Many counts were recorded for this clonotype. The chain carries TRBV24-1 and TRBJ2-7; D is possibly TRBD2 (6 bases). The germline gives CDR1 KGHDR, CDR2 SFDVKD. The CDR3 consists of 15 residues. The ends were cut back, 5 bases at V and 2 bases at J, with 15 bases in the middle. This chain's CDR3 is CATSARSGGAYEQYF. CDR3 coding DNA: TGTGCCACCAGTGCCCGATCGGGCGGGGCCTACGAGCAGTACTTC.

This clonotype was counted a few times. This chain links TRBV11-2 with TRBJ2-6; no definite D call. Looked up from germline, CDR1 is SGHAT and CDR2 is FQNNGV. The CDR3 is 15 amino acids. The germline V and J ends were trimmed by 1 base and 3 bases, with 7 bases remaining between them. CDR3 loop: CASSLVHDGANVLTF. Written as DNA, the CDR3 is TGTGCCAGCAGCTTAGTCCACGATGGGGCCAACGTCCTGACTTTC.

This clonotype showed up many times. CDR3 residues: CASSGGLADPYNEQFF. The DNA for the CDR3 is TGTGCCAGCAGCGGGGGGCTAGCGGATCCTTACAATGAGCAGTTCTTC. The V and J genes are TRBV5-4 and TRBJ2-1; tentatively, D is TRBD2 (7 bases). The germline gives CDR1 SGHNT, CDR2 YYREEE (reference sequence). Trimming removed 4 bases from V and 4 bases from J, with 18 bases in between. The CDR3 has 16 residues.

The rearrangement joins TRBV6-5 to TRBJ2-4, with D tentatively TRBD2 (6 bases). CDR1 is MNHEY and CDR2 is SVGAGI in the germline V gene. Trimming took 5 bases from V and 0 from J, leaving 17 bases between them. The CDR3 has 17 residues. The DNA for the CDR3 is TGTGCCAGCAGTCTATTAGGGGCGGGGAGAGCCAAAAACATTCAGTACTTC. Protein product: CASSLLGAGRAKNIQYF.

V and J are TRBV14 and TRBJ1-4; D not resolved. The CDR3 totals 15 residues. Trimming removed 4 bases from V and 0 bases from J, with 9 bases in between. From germline, CDR1 is SGHDN and CDR2 FVKESK. The CDR3 protein is CASSRQATTNEKLFF. The CDR3 region has the DNA TGTGCCAGCAGCCGGCAAGCTACAACTAATGAAAAACTGTTTTTT.

This clonotype was observed at least ten times. The chain uses TRBV29-1 and TRBJ1-2; D is ambiguous. Germline V gene data show CDR1 as SQVTM and CDR2 as ANQGSEA. The CDR3 covers 12 residues. Trimming cost V 3 bases and J 0 bases, with 5 bases left between them. CDR3 coding DNA: TGCAGCGTTGACAGCACTAACTATGGCTACACCTTC. As protein: CSVDSTNYGYTF.

This clonotype was seen at least ten times. The chain links TRBV5-1 to TRBJ2-4, with a tentative D call TRBD1 (6 bases). V was trimmed by 5 bases and J by 0 bases, leaving 12 bases between them. Germline CDR1 and CDR2: SGHRS and YFSETQ. The CDR3 consists of 15 residues. DNA of the CDR3: TGCGCCAGCAGGGGGGACACTATAGCCAAAAACATTCAGTACTTC. Its translation: CASRGDTIAKNIQYF. The whole variable domain, remainder taken from reference TRBV5-1 and TRBJ2-4, is KAGVTQTPRYLIKTRGQQVTLSCSPISGHRSVSWYQQTPGQGLQFLFEYFSETQRNKGNFPGRFSGRQFSNSRSEMNVSTLELGDSALYLCASRGDTIAKNIQYFGAGTRLSVL.

This clonotype was recorded a few times. The V call is TRBV3-1, the J call TRBJ2-3; D is ambiguous. The CDR3 runs 15 residues. Germline V gene sequence: CDR1 LGHDT, CDR2 YNNKEL (reference sequence). V was pared by 2 bases and J by 4 bases, with 13 bases between. For the CDR3, the DNA is TGTGCCAGCAGCCAATGGGAATCCGCGTCAGATACGCAGTATTTT. Translated, it gives CASSQWESASDTQYF.

This clonotype occurred many times. The chain links TRBV2 to TRBJ2-2; D is unresolved. The CDR3 has 14 residues. Germline-derived CDR1 and CDR2 are SNHLY and FYNNEI. Between the trimmed V and J ends, which lost 7 bases and 3 bases, there was a span of 12 bases. CDR3 coding DNA: TGTGCCAGCAAGAGACTTGACTACACCGGGGAGCTGTTTTTT. As protein: CASKRLDYTGELFF.

A few counts support this clonotype. The chain is built from TRBV7-2 and TRBJ2-3; D uncertain. CDR1 and CDR2 (germline): SGHTA, FQGNSA. The CDR3 contains 14 residues. The ends were cut back, 8 bases at V and 9 bases at J, with 21 bases in the middle. This CDR3 is CASYPNLVGQTQYF. The CDR3, as DNA: TGTGCCAGCTACCCCAACTTGGTTGGCCAGACGCAGTATTTT.

This clonotype was recorded many times. The V gene is TRBV27, the J gene TRBJ2-3; tentatively, D is TRBD1 (6 bases). The CDR3 length is 15 residues. The ends were cut back, 3 bases at V and 3 bases at J, with 13 bases in the middle. The germline V gene encodes CDR1 MNHEY and CDR2 SMNVEV (reference sequence). CDR3 in amino acids: CASSLSQGETDTQYF. Here the CDR3 DNA reads TGTGCCAGCAGTTTGTCACAGGGTGAGACAGATACGCAGTATTTT.

This clonotype occurred many times. The J gene is TRBJ2-7, the V gene TRBV20-1; tentatively, D is TRBD2 (6 bases). From germline, CDR1 is DFQATT and CDR2 SNEGSKA (reference sequence). The CDR3 runs 14 residues. V lost 3 bases and J 1 base, leaving 13 bases between the germline ends. The CDR3 DNA sequence: TGCAGTGCTAGTCGGGACTTTCTTTCCTACGAGCAGTACTTC. It translates to CSASRDFLSYEQYF.

This clonotype has just a few counts. The rearrangement uses TRBV7-6 and TRBJ1-1; a weak D match, TRBD1 (5 bases). CDR3 length equals 14 residues. Trimming took 1 base from V and 3 from J, leaving 9 bases between them. Germline CDR1 and CDR2: SGHVS and FNYEAQ. The CDR3 sequence: CASSLGGVDTEAFF. Here the CDR3 DNA reads TGTGCCAGCAGCTTAGGGGGGGTCGACACTGAAGCTTTCTTT.

This clonotype was seen a handful of times. In DNA form, the CDR3 reads TGTGCCAGCAGTTTCAGTCGAGGGACTAGTTATCAGCCCCAGCATTTT. Protein sequence: CASSFSRGTSYQPQHF. V gene TRBV12-3 or TRBV12-4 combines with J gene TRBJ1-5; perhaps TRBD1 as D (5 bases). The CDR3 consists of 16 residues. V was pared by 3 bases and J by 5 bases, with 17 bases between.

The V and J genes are TRBV7-2 and TRBJ2-1; D gene uncertain. Germline CDR1 is SGHTA and CDR2 is FQGNSA. Trimming stripped 4 bases from V and 9 bases from J, with 13 bases between. CDR3 length equals 13 residues. The CDR3: CASSSMGRGEQFF. The CDR3 nucleotides are TGTGCCAGCAGCTCTATGGGTAGAGGTGAGCAGTTCTTC.

V gene TRBV10-3 combines with J gene TRBJ2-5, with a weak D call TRBD2 (5 bases). V lost 2 bases to trimming and J lost 3 bases, with 16 bases between them. Germline assignment: CDR1 ENHRY and CDR2 SYGVKD. This CDR3 contains 16 residues. The CDR3 region has the DNA TGTGCCATCAGTGAGGAGGGTAGCGACAACGAAGAGACCCAGTACTTC. As protein: CAISEEGSDNEETQYF.

The chain employs TRBV6-6 and TRBJ1-3; tentatively, D is TRBD1 (5 bases). V lost 3 bases and J lost 0, with 9 bases in between. In germline, CDR1 is MNHNY, CDR2 SVGAGI (reference sequence). This CDR3 spans 15 amino acids. CDR3: CASSYKGSSGNTIYF. The CDR3 nucleotides are TGTGCCAGCAGTTATAAGGGGAGCTCTGGAAACACCATATATTTT.

The sample holds many counts of this clonotype. V gene TRBV7-2 combines with J gene TRBJ2-7; 7 bases are a match to TRBD1. The CDR3 is 13 residues long. V lost 6 bases to trimming and J lost 1 base; unmatched junction nucleotides: 3. Germline loops: CDR1 SGHTA, CDR2 FQGNSA. As DNA, the CDR3 is TGTGCCAGCAGGTGGACAGGATCCTACGAGCAGTACTTC. Its translation: CASRWTGSYEQYF.

The V call is TRBV5-1, the J call TRBJ2-1; possible D gene TRBD1, 5 bases. The germline CDR1 and CDR2 sequences are SGHRS and YFSETQ. The length of the CDR3 is 14 residues. Trimming removed 0 bases from V and 6 bases from J, with 10 bases in between. Written as DNA, the CDR3 is TGCGCCAGCAGCTTGGATTTACAGGTCAATGAGCAGTTCTTC. It codes for CASSLDLQVNEQFF.

This clonotype was recorded at least ten times. The CDR3 sequence: CASSYSRQGLTGNTIYF. The CDR3 DNA reads as TGTGCCAGCAGTTACTCCCGACAGGGTCTAACTGGAAACACCATATATTTT. The rearrangement uses TRBV6-5 and TRBJ1-3; 7 nucleotides match TRBD1. The trim removed 0 bases at V and 2 bases at J, leaving 7 bases unmatched. Germline V gene data show CDR1 as MNHEY and CDR2 as SVGAGI. This CDR3 is built from 17 residues.

This clonotype was observed a few times. The V and J genes are TRBV6-2 or TRBV6-3 and TRBJ1-5; TRBD1 matches at 7 bases. The ends lost 10 bases at V and 1 base at J; junction bases unmatched: 1. This CDR3 comprises 12 residues. Looked up from germline, CDR1 is MNHEY and CDR2 is SVGEGT. The CDR3 DNA sequence: TGTGCCACCAGGGGGAGCAATCAGCCCCAGCATTTT. Its translation is CATRGSNQPQHF.